Each of the 13 T cell receptor beta chains below was sequenced from the same sample in a study of OX40 agonist ivuxolimab in advanced cancers. The data were produced by immunoSEQ multiplex PCR, yet TCRdb's version contains in-frame clones alone and is incomplete. Among 50,000 to 70,000 clones, 85% to 95% were seen once, and the ten largest hold 15% to 20%. Sequencing used CD4+ or CD8+ T cells sorted from blood, obtained in a trial of the OX40 agonist ivuxolimab. The receptors were sampled from an adult with an advanced solid tumor such as melanoma, head and neck, liver or kidney cancer.

The J gene is TRBJ1-5, the V gene TRBV21-1; no DNA check was done on the table's D call, TRBD1. TRBV21-1 is tagged as a pseudogene. The CDR3 length is 14 residues. The CDR3 DNA reads as TGTGCCAGCAGAGGGGGCGGGTTCGCTCAGCCCCAGCATTTT. This codes for CASRGGGFAQPQHF.

This clone was detected only once. The V gene is TRBV5-6, the J gene TRBJ2-7, with D possibly called TRBD1 or TRBD2 (5 bases each). V lost 5 bases and J lost 4, with 13 bases in between. The germline V gene encodes CDR1 SGHDT and CDR2 YYEEEE. The CDR3 length is 13 residues. In nucleotides, the CDR3 is TGTGCCAGCAGTCGGGACGACCTATACGAGCAGTACTTC. Its protein is CASSRDDLYEQYF.

The chain joins TRBV28 to TRBJ2-5; possibly TRBD2 for D (5 bases). The germline V gene encodes CDR1 MDHEN and CDR2 SYDVKM. The CDR3 sequence is 14 residues long. V lost 2 bases to trimming and J lost 10 bases, with 17 bases between them. This chain's CDR3 is CASSLDRFGMDQYF. CDR3 bases: TGTGCCAGCAGTTTAGATCGGTTCGGGATGGACCAGTACTTC.

J is TRBJ2-4 and V is TRBV5-6, with D possibly matching TRBD2 (5 bases). CDR1 and CDR2 from the germline V gene are SGHDT and YYEEEE. The V and J ends lost 6 bases and 0 bases respectively, with 16 bases between them. The CDR3 totals 16 residues. The CDR3 loop reads CASIPGERLAKNIQYF. The CDR3 region has the DNA TGTGCCAGCATCCCTGGGGAGCGGCTAGCCAAAAACATTCAGTACTTC.

This clone was seen just once. The chain recombines TRBV6-1 with TRBJ2-7, with 11 bases identical to TRBD1. V lost 6 bases, J lost 0 bases, and 4 bases stayed unmatched. The germline V gene has CDR1 MNHNS and CDR2 SASEGT. The CDR3 runs to 15 residues. In nucleotides, the CDR3 is TGTGCCAGCAGGACCGGGACAGGGGGCTCCTACGAGCAGTACTTC. Translated, it gives CASRTGTGGSYEQYF.

The chain is built from TRBV7-9 and TRBJ1-3; no clear D gene. Germline assignment: CDR1 SEHNR and CDR2 FQNEAQ (reference sequence). Trimming shortened V by 5 bases and J by 2 bases, and 10 bases separated the two germline ends. This CDR3 has 14 residues. The CDR3 DNA is TGTGCCAGCAGCATCGAAGACGCTGGAAACACCATATATTTT. Residues: CASSIEDAGNTIYF. Drawing the rest from reference TRBV7-9 and TRBJ1-3, the complete variable domain is DTGVSQNPRHKITKRGQNVTFRCDPISEHNRLYWYRQTLGQGPEFLTYFQNEAQLEKSRLLSDRFSAERPKGSFSTLEIQRTEQGDSAMYLCASSIEDAGNTIYFGEGSWLTVV.

The gene calls are TRBV27 and TRBJ1-2, with D maybe TRBD1 (5 bases). The CDR3 length is 16 residues. Germline lookup yields CDR1 MNHEY and CDR2 SMNVEV (reference sequence). With 6 bases removed from V and 8 bases from J, the gap between germline ends came to 25 bases. CDR3 coding DNA: TGTGCCAGCAGCCCTATCTCAATACAGGAAAGTAGAGGCTACACCTTC. Amino acid sequence: CASSPISIQESRGYTF.

This chain uses TRBV14 with TRBJ2-3; the match to TRBD1 covers 8 bases. The CDR3 has 12 residues. Trimming at V came to 8 bases and at J to 14 bases, leaving 12 bases not matched to a gene. Germline CDR1 and CDR2: SGHDN and FVKESK. CDR3: CASGGPGQGPYF. The CDR3 DNA sequence: TGTGCCAGCGGGGGTCCCGGACAGGGCCCGTATTTT.

This sequence joins TRBV27 and TRBJ2-2; 7 bases are shared with TRBD1. Unmatched junction bases numbered 3, after V lost 1 base and J lost 1 base. CDR3 size: 16 residues. Germline CDR1 and CDR2: MNHEY and SMNVEV (reference sequence). CDR3 sequence: CASSLYAGGNTGELFF. The CDR3 region has the DNA TGTGCCAGCAGTTTATATGCAGGGGGGAACACCGGGGAGCTGTTTTTT.

The chain combines TRBV27 with TRBJ2-1; D call uncertain. Germline CDR1 reads MNHEY; CDR2 reads SMNVEV (reference sequence). This CDR3 region has 13 residues. The V gene lost 2 bases and the J gene lost 4 bases, with 6 bases spanning the gap. The CDR3 DNA reads TGTGCCAGCAGTTTAGCGGAGTACAATGAGCAGTTCTTC. It codes for CASSLAEYNEQFF.

The chain has TRBV30 and TRBJ1-5; D gene ambiguous. The CDR3 consists of 20 residues. V lost 3 bases and J lost 5, with 32 bases in between. CDR1 and CDR2 (germline): GTSNPN, SVGIG (reference sequence). The CDR3: CAWSDPLPEPGHTNYQPQHF. The CDR3 DNA reads as TGTGCCTGGAGCGACCCCCTACCGGAGCCGGGTCATACCAATTATCAGCCCCAGCATTTT.

The J gene is TRBJ1-4, the V gene TRBV27; D uncertain. The CDR3 is made up of 14 amino acids. The germline V gene encodes CDR1 MNHEY and CDR2 SMNVEV (reference sequence). V was cut by 6 bases and J by 0 bases, with 8 bases left in between. The CDR3 here is CASSRRTTNEKLFF. The DNA for the CDR3 is TGTGCCAGCAGCCGGCGGACAACTAATGAAAAACTGTTTTTT.

The gene calls are TRBV2 and TRBJ2-1; 13 bases match TRBD2. Germline trimming cut 0 bases from V and 8 bases from J; bases unmatched to any gene: 4. The CDR3 spans 16 residues. Germline-derived CDR1 and CDR2 are SNHLY and FYNNEI. The chain's CDR3 is CASSEAILAGGDEQFF. CDR3 nucleotides: TGTGCCAGCAGTGAAGCGATACTAGCGGGAGGGGATGAGCAGTTCTTC.